The following is a T cell receptor (beta chain) sequence with its context. This specimen comes from a study of blood T cell repertoires in COVID-19. Overall study: In each case, the material was cDNA or gDNA derived from T cells, B-cell-depleted T cells, or PBMCs.

What the recovered Cohort 3 donors had was two negative PCRs, clearance, or symptom resolution. V lost 3 bases and J lost 5, with 11 bases in between. CDR3 size: 13 residues. Germline V CDR1 and CDR2: SGHKS, YYEKEE (reference sequence). Only in-frame clones appear in the TCRdb table, and some are missing; sequencing was by immunoSEQ multiplex PCR. The data hold hundreds of thousands of clones, with 80% to 90% observed a single time. V and J are TRBV5-5 and TRBJ1-1, with TRBD1 as a possible D gene (5 bases). The receptor's source is a man in his late teens or twenties who had recovered from COVID-19. Sequencing was done on a sample of PBMCs or T cells enriched from blood (not recorded which). CDR3 region: CASSSRTITEAFF. CDR3 sequence (DNA): TGTGCCAGCAGCTCTAGGACAATAACTGAAGCTTTCTTT.